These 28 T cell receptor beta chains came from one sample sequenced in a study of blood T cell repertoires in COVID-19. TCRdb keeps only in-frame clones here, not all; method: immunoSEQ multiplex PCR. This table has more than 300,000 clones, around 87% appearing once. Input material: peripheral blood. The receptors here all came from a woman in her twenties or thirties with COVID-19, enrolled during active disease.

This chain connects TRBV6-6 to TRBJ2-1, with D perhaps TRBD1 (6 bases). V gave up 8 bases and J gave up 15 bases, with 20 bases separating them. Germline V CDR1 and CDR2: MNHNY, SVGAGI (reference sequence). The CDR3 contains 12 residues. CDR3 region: CASGPQGRLRFF. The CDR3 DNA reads TGTGCCAGCGGTCCCCAGGGGCGCTTGCGGTTCTTC.

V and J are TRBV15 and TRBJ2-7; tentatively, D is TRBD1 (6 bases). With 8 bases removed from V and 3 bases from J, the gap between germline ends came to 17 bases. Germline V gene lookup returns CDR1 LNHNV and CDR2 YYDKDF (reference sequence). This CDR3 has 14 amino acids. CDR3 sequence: CATRPPGQNYEQYF. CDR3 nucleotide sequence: TGTGCCACCCGACCGCCAGGACAGAACTACGAGCAGTACTTC.

The CDR3 bases are TGTGCCAGCAGCCTGTTGAGACAGGGTTTTCACTCATCTGGAAACACCATATATTTT. Residues: CASSLLRQGFHSSGNTIYF. This rearrangement joins TRBV14 to TRBJ1-3; 7 bases match TRBD1. The V segment lost 4 bases and the J segment 1 base; nucleotides outside the gene matches: 16. The length of the CDR3 is 19 residues. Germline V gene sequence: CDR1 SGHDN, CDR2 FVKESK.

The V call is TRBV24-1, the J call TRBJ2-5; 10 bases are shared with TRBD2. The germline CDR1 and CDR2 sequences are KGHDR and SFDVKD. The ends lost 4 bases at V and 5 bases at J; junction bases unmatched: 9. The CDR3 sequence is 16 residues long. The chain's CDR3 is CATSDTIAGGRETQYF. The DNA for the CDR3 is TGTGCCACCAGTGACACAATAGCGGGAGGACGGGAGACCCAGTACTTC.

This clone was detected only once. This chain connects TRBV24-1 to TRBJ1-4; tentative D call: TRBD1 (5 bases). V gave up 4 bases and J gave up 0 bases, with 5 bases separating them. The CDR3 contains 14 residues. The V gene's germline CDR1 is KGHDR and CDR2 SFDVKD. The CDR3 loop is CATSEGPTNEKLFF. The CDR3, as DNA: TGTGCCACCAGTGAGGGGCCAACTAATGAAAAACTGTTTTTT.

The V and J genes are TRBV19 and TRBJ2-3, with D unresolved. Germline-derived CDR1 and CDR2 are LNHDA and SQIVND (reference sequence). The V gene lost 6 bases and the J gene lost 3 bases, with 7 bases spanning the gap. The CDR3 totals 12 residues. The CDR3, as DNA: TGTGCCAGTAGGTTCGGTACAGATACGCAGTATTTT. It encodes CASRFGTDTQYF.

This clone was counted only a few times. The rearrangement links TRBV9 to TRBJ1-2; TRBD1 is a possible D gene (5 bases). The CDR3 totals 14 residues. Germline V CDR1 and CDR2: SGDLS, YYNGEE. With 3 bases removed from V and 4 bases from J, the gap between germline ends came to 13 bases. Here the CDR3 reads CASSAPGGPYGYTF. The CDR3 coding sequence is TGTGCCAGCAGCGCCCCCGGGGGTCCCTATGGCTACACCTTC.

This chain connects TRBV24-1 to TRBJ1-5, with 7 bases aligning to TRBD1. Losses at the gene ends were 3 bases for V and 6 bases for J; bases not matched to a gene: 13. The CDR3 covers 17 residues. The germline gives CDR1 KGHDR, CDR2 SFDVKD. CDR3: CATSDPRTGEVSQPQHF. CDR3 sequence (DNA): TGTGCCACCAGTGATCCACGGACAGGCGAGGTGAGTCAGCCCCAGCATTTT.

The CDR3 reads CAISGTGQSYEQYF. The CDR3 region has the DNA TGTGCCATCAGTGGGACAGGACAGTCCTACGAGCAGTACTTC. The V call is TRBV10-3, the J call TRBJ2-7; 7 positions match TRBD1. Looked up from germline, CDR1 is ENHRY and CDR2 is SYGVKD. Trimming cost V 4 bases and J 1 base; bases outside gene matches: 4. The CDR3 consists of 14 residues.

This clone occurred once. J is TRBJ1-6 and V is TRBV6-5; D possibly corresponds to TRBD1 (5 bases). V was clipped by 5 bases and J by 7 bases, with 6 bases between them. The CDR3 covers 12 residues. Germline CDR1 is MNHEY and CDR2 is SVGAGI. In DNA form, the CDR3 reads TGTGCCAGCAGTAGACAGAATTCACCCCTCCACTTT. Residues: CASSRQNSPLHF.

The CDR3: CASRSGLATPWDTQYF. CDR3 nucleotide sequence: TGTGCCAGCAGGTCGGGACTAGCGACCCCATGGGATACGCAGTATTTT. The rearrangement joins TRBV6-4 to TRBJ2-3; 10 bases map to TRBD2. Germline V CDR1 and CDR2: MRHNA, SNTAGT. Unmatched junction bases numbered 12, after V lost 6 bases and J lost 6 bases. The CDR3 is 16 residues long.

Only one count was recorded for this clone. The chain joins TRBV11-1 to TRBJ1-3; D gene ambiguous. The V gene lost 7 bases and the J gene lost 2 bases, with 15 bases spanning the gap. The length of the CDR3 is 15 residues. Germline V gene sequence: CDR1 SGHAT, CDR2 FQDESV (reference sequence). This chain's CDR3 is CASNRLEGTGNTIYF. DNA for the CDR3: TGTGCCAGCAACCGACTCGAGGGCACTGGAAACACCATATATTTT. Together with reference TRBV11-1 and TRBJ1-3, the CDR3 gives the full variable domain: EAEVAQSPRYKITEKSQAVAFWCDPISGHATLYWYRQILGQGPELLVQFQDESVVDDSQLPKDRFSAERLKGVDSTLKIQPAELGDSAMYLCASNRLEGTGNTIYFGEGSWLTVV.

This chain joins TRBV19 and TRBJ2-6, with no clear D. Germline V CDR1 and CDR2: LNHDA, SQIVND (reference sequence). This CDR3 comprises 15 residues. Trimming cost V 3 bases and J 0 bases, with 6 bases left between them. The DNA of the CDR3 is TGTGCCAGTAGTATGAGCTTCTCTGGGGCCAACGTCCTGACTTTC. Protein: CASSMSFSGANVLTF.

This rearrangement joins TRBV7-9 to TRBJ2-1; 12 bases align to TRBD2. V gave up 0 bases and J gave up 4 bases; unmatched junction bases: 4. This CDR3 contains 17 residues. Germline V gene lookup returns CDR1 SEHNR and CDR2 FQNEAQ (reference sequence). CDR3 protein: CASSLALAGGIYNEQFF. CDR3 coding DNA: TGTGCCAGCAGCTTAGCCCTAGCGGGAGGGATATACAATGAGCAGTTCTTC.

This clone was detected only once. CDR3 region: CSVEDFPGGIDYGYTF. Written as DNA, the CDR3 is TGCAGCGTTGAAGATTTTCCGGGAGGGATTGACTATGGCTACACCTTC. This rearrangement joins TRBV29-1 to TRBJ1-2; no firm D call. The V gene's germline CDR1 is SQVTM and CDR2 ANQGSEA. The CDR3 extends over 16 amino acids. The V and J ends lost 0 bases and 3 bases respectively, with 17 bases between them.

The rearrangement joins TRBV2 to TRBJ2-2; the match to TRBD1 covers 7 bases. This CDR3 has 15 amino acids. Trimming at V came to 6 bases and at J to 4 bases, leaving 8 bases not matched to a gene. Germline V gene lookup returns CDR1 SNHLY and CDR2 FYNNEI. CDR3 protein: CASSVNQGVTGELFF. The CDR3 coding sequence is TGTGCCAGCAGCGTGAACCAGGGGGTCACCGGGGAGCTGTTTTTT.

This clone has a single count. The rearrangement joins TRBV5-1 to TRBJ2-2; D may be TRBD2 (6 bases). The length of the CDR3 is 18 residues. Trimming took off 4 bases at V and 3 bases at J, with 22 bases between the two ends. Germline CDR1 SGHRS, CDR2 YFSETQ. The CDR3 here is CASSPVHIGSGDTGELFF. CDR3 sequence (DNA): TGCGCCAGCAGCCCCGTCCACATCGGATCGGGAGACACCGGGGAGCTGTTTTTT. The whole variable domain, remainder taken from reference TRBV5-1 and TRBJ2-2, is KAGVTQTPRYLIKTRGQQVTLSCSPISGHRSVSWYQQTPGQGLQFLFEYFSETQRNKGNFPGRFSGRQFSNSRSEMNVSTLELGDSALYLCASSPVHIGSGDTGELFFGEGSRLTVL.

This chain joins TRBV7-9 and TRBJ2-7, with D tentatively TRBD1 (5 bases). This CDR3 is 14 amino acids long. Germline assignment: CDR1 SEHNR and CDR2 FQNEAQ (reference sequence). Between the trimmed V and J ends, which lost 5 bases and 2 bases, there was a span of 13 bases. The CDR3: CASSPPTAPYEQYF. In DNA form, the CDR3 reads TGTGCCAGCAGCCCCCCGACAGCCCCCTACGAGCAGTACTTC.

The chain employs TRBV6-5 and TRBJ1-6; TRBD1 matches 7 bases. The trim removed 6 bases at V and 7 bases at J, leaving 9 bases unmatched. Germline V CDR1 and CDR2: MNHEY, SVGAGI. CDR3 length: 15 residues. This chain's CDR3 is CASRDREARNSPLHF. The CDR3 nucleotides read TGTGCCAGCAGAGACAGGGAAGCGAGGAATTCACCCCTCCACTTT.

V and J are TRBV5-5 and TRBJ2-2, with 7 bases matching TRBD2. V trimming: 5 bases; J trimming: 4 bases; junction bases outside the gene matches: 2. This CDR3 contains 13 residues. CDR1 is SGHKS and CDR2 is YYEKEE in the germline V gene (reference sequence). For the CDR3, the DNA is TGTGCCAGCAGGGGGAGGGTCACCGGGGAGCTGTTTTTT. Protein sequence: CASRGRVTGELFF.

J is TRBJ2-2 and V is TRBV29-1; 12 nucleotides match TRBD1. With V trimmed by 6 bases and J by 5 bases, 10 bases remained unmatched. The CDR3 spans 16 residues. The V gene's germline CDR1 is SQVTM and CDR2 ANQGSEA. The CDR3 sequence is CSVSSGTGGGTGELFF. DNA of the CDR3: TGCAGCGTCTCCTCCGGGACAGGGGGCGGAACCGGGGAGCTGTTTTTT.

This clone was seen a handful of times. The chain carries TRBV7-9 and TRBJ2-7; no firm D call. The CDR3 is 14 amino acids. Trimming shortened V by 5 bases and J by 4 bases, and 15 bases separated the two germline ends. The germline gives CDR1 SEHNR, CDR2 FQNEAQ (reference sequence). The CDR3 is CASSPDGFRYEQYF. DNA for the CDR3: TGTGCCAGCAGCCCCGACGGGTTCCGATACGAGCAGTACTTC.

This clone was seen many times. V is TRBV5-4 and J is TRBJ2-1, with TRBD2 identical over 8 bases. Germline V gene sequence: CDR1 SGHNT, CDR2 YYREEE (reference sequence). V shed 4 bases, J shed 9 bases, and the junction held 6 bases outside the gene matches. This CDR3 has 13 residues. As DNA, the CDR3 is TGTGCCAGCAGCCTTGGGACTAGAACTGAGCAGTTCTTC. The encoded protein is CASSLGTRTEQFF.

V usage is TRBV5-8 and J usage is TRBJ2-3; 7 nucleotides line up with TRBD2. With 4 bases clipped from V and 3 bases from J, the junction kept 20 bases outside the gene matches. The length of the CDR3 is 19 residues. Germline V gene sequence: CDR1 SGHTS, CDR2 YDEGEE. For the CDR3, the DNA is TGTGCCAGCAGCCGATTAATAGGGCTAGCGGACCCCCGAACAGATACGCAGTATTTT. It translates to CASSRLIGLADPRTDTQYF.

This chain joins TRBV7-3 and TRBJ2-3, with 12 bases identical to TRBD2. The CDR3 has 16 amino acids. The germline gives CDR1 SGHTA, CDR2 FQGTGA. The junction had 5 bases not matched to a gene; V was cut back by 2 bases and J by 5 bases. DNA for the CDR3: TGTGCCAGCAGCTTACTAGCGGGAGGGCGAATAGATACGCAGTATTTT. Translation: CASSLLAGGRIDTQYF.

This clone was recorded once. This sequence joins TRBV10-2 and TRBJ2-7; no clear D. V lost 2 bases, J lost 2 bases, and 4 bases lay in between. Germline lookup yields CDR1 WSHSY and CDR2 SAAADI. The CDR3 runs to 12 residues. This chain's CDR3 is CASSENTYEQYF. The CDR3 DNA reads TGCGCCAGCAGTGAGAACACCTACGAGCAGTACTTC.

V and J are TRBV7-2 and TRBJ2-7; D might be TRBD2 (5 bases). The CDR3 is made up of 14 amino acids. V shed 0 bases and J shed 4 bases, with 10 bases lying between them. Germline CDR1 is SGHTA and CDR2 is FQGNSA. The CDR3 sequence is CASSLAGAWYEQYF. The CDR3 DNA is TGTGCCAGCAGCTTAGCGGGAGCATGGTACGAGCAGTACTTC.

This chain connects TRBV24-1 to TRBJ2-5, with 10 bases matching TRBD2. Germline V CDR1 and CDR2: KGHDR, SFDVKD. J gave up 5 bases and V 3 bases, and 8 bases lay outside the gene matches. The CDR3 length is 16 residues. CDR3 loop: CATSDGGASGSETQYF. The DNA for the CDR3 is TGTGCCACCAGTGATGGAGGGGCTAGCGGGAGCGAGACCCAGTACTTC.